Below are 29 T cell receptor beta chains sequenced from a single sample in a study of OX40 agonist ivuxolimab in advanced cancers. Here immunoSEQ multiplex PCR was the method, and the copy in TCRdb shows in-frame clones only, minus some. The repertoire has 76,000 or so clones, roughly nine tenths of them found once; the top ten carry under 15%. The sample was CD4+ or CD8+ T cells sorted from blood, taken in a trial of the OX40 agonist ivuxolimab. The receptor source for this set is an adult with an advanced solid tumor such as melanoma, head and neck, liver or kidney cancer.

The rearrangement links TRBV11-3 to TRBJ2-7, with D possibly matching TRBD2 (6 bases). The CDR3 loop spans 14 amino acids. Germline values: CDR1 SGHNT, CDR2 YENEEA. Trimming shortened V by 6 bases and J by 2 bases, and 14 bases separated the two germline ends. CDR3 loop: CASSGGRLTYEQYF. The CDR3 DNA sequence: TGTGCCAGCAGTGGGGGGAGGCTAACCTACGAGCAGTACTTC.

The gene calls are TRBV6-5 and TRBJ1-6, with 8 bases that match TRBD1. With 2 bases clipped from V and 10 bases from J, the junction kept 4 bases outside the gene matches. Germline lookup yields CDR1 MNHEY and CDR2 SVGAGI. The CDR3 covers 14 residues. The CDR3 reads CASSYQGAQSPLHF. The CDR3 DNA sequence: TGTGCCAGCAGTTACCAGGGGGCTCAATCACCCCTCCACTTT.

The chain carries TRBV30 and TRBJ1-6; 9 nucleotides match TRBD1. V shed 4 bases, J shed 8 bases, and the junction held 6 bases outside the gene matches. The CDR3 length is 14 residues. Germline CDR1 GTSNPN, CDR2 SVGIG (reference sequence). The CDR3 coding sequence is TGTGCCTGGATCCCGGGACAGGGTTATTCACCCCTCCACTTT. This encodes CAWIPGQGYSPLHF.

The chain carries TRBV9 and TRBJ2-1, with 9 nucleotides matching TRBD2. The CDR3 length is 14 residues. Trimming removed 5 bases from V and 8 bases from J; junction bases left unmatched: 8. Per the germline V gene, CDR1 is SGDLS and CDR2 is YYNGEE. CDR3 sequence: CASSTTSGNDEQFF. The CDR3 nucleotides read TGTGCCAGCAGTACGACTAGCGGTAACGATGAGCAGTTCTTC.

The chain uses TRBV30 and TRBJ2-2; 9 nucleotides align to TRBD1. The CDR3 is 14 residues long. Trimming at V came to 4 bases and at J to 7 bases, leaving 7 bases not matched to a gene. Germline V gene lookup returns CDR1 GTSNPN and CDR2 SVGIG (reference sequence). CDR3 region: CAWNKQGAGGELFF. CDR3 nucleotides: TGTGCCTGGAACAAACAGGGGGCGGGCGGGGAGCTGTTTTTT.

The chain couples TRBV6-4 to TRBJ1-6; D gene uncertain. V was shortened by 0 bases and J by 10 bases, with 7 bases between the two germline ends. The length of the CDR3 is 13 residues. CDR1 and CDR2 (germline): MRHNA, SNTAGT. The CDR3 here is CASSDSSKSPLHF. The CDR3 DNA is TGTGCCAGCAGTGACTCGTCTAAATCACCCCTCCACTTT.

The chain couples TRBV9 to TRBJ2-2, with D uncertain. The CDR3 loop spans 12 amino acids. V was clipped by 2 bases and J by 6 bases, with 5 bases between them. Germline V gene data show CDR1 as SGDLS and CDR2 as YYNGEE. The CDR3 bases are TGTGCCAGCAGCGTCCTAGCCGGGGAGCTGTTTTTT. It translates to CASSVLAGELFF.

In nucleotides, the CDR3 is TGTGCCATCAGAGATTCAGGCTACACCTTC. As protein: CAIRDSGYTF. The chain joins TRBV10-3 to TRBJ1-2; D call uncertain. Between the trimmed V and J ends, which lost 6 bases and 8 bases, there was a span of 7 bases. The CDR3 totals 10 residues. Looked up from germline, CDR1 is ENHRY and CDR2 is SYGVKD.

The CDR3 protein is CAWNPRSNQPQHF. CDR3 DNA: TGTGCCTGGAACCCGAGGAGCAATCAGCCCCAGCATTTT. This sequence joins TRBV30 and TRBJ1-5, with D unresolved. The CDR3 sequence is 13 residues long. V was pared by 4 bases and J by 1 base, with 8 bases between. Germline V gives CDR1 GTSNPN, CDR2 SVGIG (reference sequence).

This clone occurred a few times. The chain recombines TRBV10-3 with TRBJ1-3; D is possibly TRBD1 (5 bases). CDR1 is ENHRY and CDR2 is SYGVKD in the germline V gene. There are 16 residues in the CDR3. V dropped 0 bases and J dropped 0 bases, with 9 bases sitting between them. This CDR3 is CAISESGGNSGNTIYF. CDR3 nucleotides: TGTGCCATCAGTGAGTCGGGGGGGAACTCTGGAAACACCATATATTTT.

This clone was seen only a few times. The rearrangement links TRBV6-1 to TRBJ2-2, with a possible D match to TRBD2 (5 bases). The CDR3 loop spans 16 amino acids. V dropped 2 bases and J dropped 5 bases, with 15 bases sitting between them. Germline values: CDR1 MNHNS, CDR2 SASEGT. Here the CDR3 reads CASSEIKGDDTGELFF. The CDR3 DNA sequence: TGTGCCAGCAGTGAAATTAAGGGAGACGATACCGGGGAGCTGTTTTTT.

This chain joins TRBV30 and TRBJ2-1; D gene ambiguous. Germline V gene data show CDR1 as GTSNPN and CDR2 as SVGIG (reference sequence). There are 14 residues in the CDR3. V was pared by 0 bases and J by 2 bases, with 8 bases between. CDR3 DNA: TGTGCCTGGAGTGTTTCTGAAACCTACAATGAGCAGTTCTTC. This codes for CAWSVSETYNEQFF.

This chain connects TRBV27 to TRBJ2-3; tentative D call: TRBD1 (5 bases). The CDR3 spans 14 residues. V lost 2 bases and J 8 bases, leaving 14 bases between the germline ends. CDR1 and CDR2 from the germline V gene are MNHEY and SMNVEV (reference sequence). The CDR3 region is CASSLGSGRGTQYF. CDR3 nucleotide sequence: TGTGCCAGCAGTTTAGGTTCAGGGCGCGGTACGCAGTATTTT.

This clone was counted between two and nine times. The chain couples TRBV6-1 to TRBJ1-4; D unresolved. Trimming took 2 bases from V and 0 from J, leaving 16 bases between them. This CDR3 is built from 18 residues. In germline, CDR1 is MNHNS, CDR2 SASEGT. CDR3 residues: CASSERVRQTATNEKLFF. The CDR3 DNA is TGTGCCAGCAGTGAAAGGGTCAGGCAGACTGCAACTAATGAAAAACTGTTTTTT.

V is TRBV14 and J is TRBJ2-3, with D possibly matching TRBD1 (6 bases). Germline-derived CDR1 and CDR2 are SGHDN and FVKESK. V shed 6 bases and J shed 3 bases, with 19 bases lying between them. CDR3 length equals 16 residues. The CDR3 sequence is CASSHLAQGRTDTQYF. CDR3 DNA sequence: TGTGCCAGCAGTCATCTTGCACAGGGTAGAACAGATACGCAGTATTTT.

The chain combines TRBV15 with TRBJ1-4, with D unresolved. The CDR3 has 15 residues. CDR1 LNHNV and CDR2 YYDKDF come from the germline V gene (reference sequence). V lost 1 base to trimming and J lost 4 bases, with 10 bases between them. CDR3 protein: CATSRGGGYNEKLFF. The DNA for the CDR3 is TGTGCCACCAGCAGAGGCGGAGGTTATAATGAAAAACTGTTTTTT.

About this clone itself: This sample includes further DNA sequences coding for the same CDR3. CDR3 residues: CAIRTGNTEAFF. The CDR3 DNA is TGTGCCATCAGGACAGGGAACACTGAAGCTTTCTTT. The V and J genes are TRBV10-3 and TRBJ1-1; D might be TRBD1 (6 bases). The germline CDR1 and CDR2 sequences are ENHRY and SYGVKD. The CDR3 is 12 residues long. Between the trimmed V and J ends, which lost 6 bases and 1 base, there was a span of 6 bases.

The chain links TRBV9 to TRBJ2-2; tentatively, D is TRBD1 or TRBD2 (5 bases each). The germline V gene has CDR1 SGDLS and CDR2 YYNGEE. The CDR3 has 15 amino acids. Trimming removed 1 base from V and 6 bases from J, with 13 bases in between. CDR3 in amino acids: CASSVRGVTPGELFF. In nucleotides, the CDR3 is TGTGCCAGCAGCGTACGAGGGGTTACCCCCGGGGAGCTGTTTTTT.

V is TRBV6-6 and J is TRBJ1-5; D is undetermined. CDR3 length: 14 residues. Trimming left V 9 bases short and J 4 bases short, with 16 bases between. Germline values: CDR1 MNHNY, CDR2 SVGAGI (reference sequence). In DNA form, the CDR3 reads TGTGCCAGTACAATGGGGAACGAGAATCAGCCCCAGCATTTT. It encodes CASTMGNENQPQHF.

The chain has TRBV12-5 and TRBJ1-2; D perhaps matches TRBD1 (5 bases). The V and J ends lost 7 bases and 8 bases respectively, with 17 bases between them. Germline lookup yields CDR1 LGHNT and CDR2 FRNRAP. This CDR3 is 13 amino acids long. CDR3 loop: CASDMGQVGGYTF. The DNA of the CDR3 is TGTGCTAGTGACATGGGGCAGGTCGGGGGCTACACCTTC.

The V and J genes are TRBV7-9 and TRBJ2-7; D remains ambiguous. The CDR3 sequence is 13 residues long. Germline assignment: CDR1 SEHNR and CDR2 FQNEAQ (reference sequence). V was trimmed by 5 bases and J by 1 base, leaving 9 bases between them. The CDR3 bases are TGTGCCAGCAGCAAACTATTGTCCTACGAGCAGTACTTC. Translating gives CASSKLLSYEQYF.

This chain links TRBV5-4 with TRBJ2-3; D gene uncertain. V was cut by 4 bases and J by 1 base, with 16 bases left in between. The CDR3 has 16 residues. From germline, CDR1 is SGHNT and CDR2 YYREEE (reference sequence). The CDR3 here is CASSLIPRAGTDTQYF. The CDR3 DNA is TGTGCCAGCAGCCTAATTCCACGGGCGGGCACAGATACGCAGTATTTT.

The chain joins TRBV12-5 to TRBJ1-2; D might be TRBD1 (6 bases). The V end lost 2 bases, the J end lost 2 bases, and 15 bases lay between the germline ends. CDR1 LGHNT and CDR2 FRNRAP come from the germline V gene. This CDR3 comprises 16 residues. The CDR3 loop reads CASGLPTGGPNYGYTF. The CDR3 region has the DNA TGTGCTAGTGGTTTGCCCACGGGGGGGCCAAACTATGGCTACACCTTC.

The rearrangement joins TRBV10-1 to TRBJ2-1; 7 bases are a match to TRBD2. CDR1 WNHNN and CDR2 SYGVQD come from the germline V gene (reference sequence). Trimming at V came to 4 bases and at J to 3 bases, leaving 3 bases not matched to a gene. This CDR3 has 14 amino acids. This CDR3 reads CASSGVAGYNEQFF. The CDR3 DNA reads as TGCGCCAGCAGTGGTGTAGCGGGCTACAATGAGCAGTTCTTC.

V usage is TRBV12-5 and J usage is TRBJ2-1; 9 bases fit TRBD1. The germline V gene has CDR1 LGHNT and CDR2 FRNRAP. Trimming cost V 5 bases and J 2 bases; bases outside gene matches: 13. This CDR3 contains 18 residues. The CDR3 is CASGVKESDRGTYNEQFF. CDR3 DNA sequence: TGTGCTAGTGGTGTTAAGGAATCGGACAGGGGAACCTACAATGAGCAGTTCTTC.

This clone was seen a few times. V usage is TRBV9 and J usage is TRBJ1-6; possible D gene TRBD1, 5 bases. Trimming took 0 bases from V and 7 from J, leaving 11 bases between them. CDR1 is SGDLS, CDR2 YYNGEE, per germline. The CDR3 has 15 amino acids. The CDR3 DNA reads as TGTGCCAGCAGCGTAGGTGTCAGGGAGAATTCACCCCTCCACTTT. Translated, it gives CASSVGVRENSPLHF.

This sequence joins TRBV27 and TRBJ2-1; D possibly corresponds to TRBD2 (5 bases). The CDR3 is 12 residues long. Germline CDR1 is MNHEY and CDR2 is SMNVEV (reference sequence). V was clipped by 7 bases and J by 6 bases, with 10 bases between them. This CDR3 is CASMVSGNEQFF. The DNA for the CDR3 is TGTGCCAGCATGGTGAGCGGCAATGAGCAGTTCTTC.

The J gene is TRBJ2-5, the V gene TRBV4-2; TRBD2 matches 12 bases. Germline CDR1 and CDR2: LGHNA and YNFKEQ. Losses at the gene ends were 4 bases for V and 4 bases for J; bases not matched to a gene: 7. The CDR3 length is 16 residues. The CDR3 sequence is CASSPTLAGGGETQYF. The CDR3 DNA reads TGTGCCAGCAGCCCGACTCTAGCGGGAGGGGGAGAGACCCAGTACTTC.

J is TRBJ1-4 and V is TRBV19; the D gene is possibly TRBD1 (5 bases). CDR3 size: 14 residues. The V end lost 4 bases, the J end lost 7 bases, and 13 bases lay between the germline ends. From germline, CDR1 is LNHDA and CDR2 SQIVND (reference sequence). DNA of the CDR3: TGTGCCAGTAGTACGCAGGGAGCGGTTGAAAAACTGTTTTTT. Amino acids: CASSTQGAVEKLFF.